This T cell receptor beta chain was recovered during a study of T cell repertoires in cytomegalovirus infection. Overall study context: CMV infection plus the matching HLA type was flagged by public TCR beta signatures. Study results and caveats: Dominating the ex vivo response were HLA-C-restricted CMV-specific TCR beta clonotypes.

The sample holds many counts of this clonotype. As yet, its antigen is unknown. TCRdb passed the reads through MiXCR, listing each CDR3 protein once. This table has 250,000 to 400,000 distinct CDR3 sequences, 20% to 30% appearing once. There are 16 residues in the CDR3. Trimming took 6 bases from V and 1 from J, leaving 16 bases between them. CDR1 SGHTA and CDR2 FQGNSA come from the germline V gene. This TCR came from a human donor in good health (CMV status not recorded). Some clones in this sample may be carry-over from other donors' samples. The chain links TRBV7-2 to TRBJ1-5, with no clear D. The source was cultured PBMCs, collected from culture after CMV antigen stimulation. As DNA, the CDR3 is TGTGCCAGCAGTTTAACCGCCCTATTGAGCAATCAGCCCCAGCATTTT. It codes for CASSLTALLSNQPQHF. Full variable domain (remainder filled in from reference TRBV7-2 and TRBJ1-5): GAGVSQSPSNKVTEKGKDVELRCDPISGHTALYWYRQSLGQGLEFLIYFQGNSAPDKSGLPSDRFSAERTGGSVSTLTIQRTQQEDSAVYLCASSLTALLSNQPQHFGDGTRLSIL.